What follows are 7 T cell receptor beta chains derived from one specimen sequenced in a study of cytomegalovirus exposure and HLA in healthy donors. The PCR ran on 60 Vbeta and 13 Jbeta primers. Sequencing was performed with immunoSEQ multiplex PCR; in TCRdb, only in-frame clones are kept and a portion is missing. This sample has about 130,000 clones, with about 74% found just once. The sequencing sample was made of PBMCs. The receptors stem from a man in his late teens or twenties in good health and CMV-seropositive.

The chain links TRBV19 to TRBJ2-2; TRBD2 matches at 8 bases. The CDR3 length is 17 residues. Per germline, CDR1 LNHDA and CDR2 SQIVND (reference sequence). With V trimmed by 3 bases and J by 3 bases, 9 bases remained unmatched. In DNA, the CDR3 is TGTGCCAGTAGTATTCCCCCCCAGCGGGGGTACACCGGGGAGCTGTTTTTT. Protein product: CASSIPPQRGYTGELFF.

This clone has more than one count but fewer than ten. This chain uses TRBV5-1 with TRBJ2-5, with a possible D match to TRBD2 (5 bases). The CDR3 contains 14 residues. V was trimmed by 0 bases and J by 1 base, leaving 7 bases between them. Germline values: CDR1 SGHRS, CDR2 YFSETQ. The CDR3 region is CASSLGGLQETQYF. In DNA, the CDR3 is TGCGCCAGCAGCTTGGGAGGGCTCCAAGAGACCCAGTACTTC.

The rearrangement links TRBV5-6 to TRBJ1-2; D possibly corresponds to TRBD1 (6 bases). Germline V gene lookup returns CDR1 SGHDT and CDR2 YYEEEE. This CDR3 is 14 amino acids long. Deletions cut 5 bases from V and 3 bases from J, with 14 bases between. The CDR3: CASRRGGRDYGYTF. The CDR3 DNA reads TGTGCCAGCAGACGGGGGGGCAGGGACTATGGCTACACCTTC.

This rearrangement joins TRBV28 to TRBJ1-5; 7 nucleotides align to TRBD1. Germline V gene data show CDR1 as MDHEN and CDR2 as SYDVKM. The CDR3 runs 16 residues. J lost 2 bases, V lost 7 bases, and 11 bases had no gene match. This CDR3 reads CASTQTGRGGNQPQHF. In nucleotides, the CDR3 is TGTGCCAGCACACAGACAGGGAGAGGTGGCAATCAGCCCCAGCATTTT.

The chain couples TRBV5-1 to TRBJ2-5; D may be TRBD1 (5 bases). CDR3 length: 14 residues. In germline, CDR1 is SGHRS, CDR2 YFSETQ. Between the trimmed V and J ends, which lost 0 bases and 0 bases, there was a span of 6 bases. The CDR3 DNA sequence: TGCGCCAGCAGCTTGGCAGGGTACCAAGAGACCCAGTACTTC. It translates to CASSLAGYQETQYF.

This clone was detected only a few times. This chain uses TRBV11-2 with TRBJ1-2, with D unclear. V was clipped by 1 base and J by 8 bases, with 14 bases between them. Germline V lookup: CDR1 SGHAT, CDR2 FQNNGV. The CDR3 has 14 residues. The CDR3 DNA is TGTGCCAGCAGCTTAGTGCCGGAACGGGGAGGCTACACCTTC. Translation gives CASSLVPERGGYTF.

This clone occurred a few times. V is TRBV5-4 and J is TRBJ1-6, with TRBD1 matching over 8 bases. Germline V lookup: CDR1 SGHNT, CDR2 YYREEE (reference sequence). V gave up 4 bases and J gave up 5 bases; unmatched junction bases: 5. The CDR3 has 15 residues. The CDR3 here is CASSKPGQDNSPLHF. CDR3 nucleotide sequence: TGTGCCAGCAGCAAACCGGGACAGGATAATTCACCCCTCCACTTT.